The 18 T cell receptor beta chains given below trace back to one sample, sequenced in a study of T cell responses to AZD1222 COVID-19 vaccine. The data were produced by immunoSEQ multiplex PCR, yet TCRdb's version contains in-frame clones alone and is incomplete. Of some 86,000 clones listed, 88% are singletons. Sequences were derived from peripheral blood, sampled 28 days after the second AZD1222 dose. The receptors shown here come from an adult who received the AZD1222 COVID-19 vaccine.

The rearrangement links TRBV7-2 to TRBJ1-1; D is unresolved. V lost 3 bases and J 1 base, leaving 6 bases between the germline ends. In germline, CDR1 is SGHTA, CDR2 FQGNSA. The CDR3 is made up of 13 amino acids. CDR3 sequence (DNA): TGTGCCAGCAGCTTCGGATGGAACACTGAAGCTTTCTTT. Translated, it gives CASSFGWNTEAFF.

The chain is built from TRBV27 and TRBJ1-6, with 9 bases identical to TRBD1. CDR3 length: 17 amino acids. The V gene end was trimmed by 6 bases and the J gene end by 2 bases; junction bases not matched to a gene: 8. Germline lookup yields CDR1 MNHEY and CDR2 SMNVEV (reference sequence). The CDR3 region has the DNA TGTGCCAGCAGCTCGTGGGGACAGGGAACCTATAATTCACCCCTCCACTTT. Translated: CASSSWGQGTYNSPLHF.

The chain joins TRBV6-5 to TRBJ1-3, with a weak D call TRBD1 (5 bases). Germline V gives CDR1 MNHEY, CDR2 SVGAGI. This CDR3 contains 14 residues. Trimming shortened V by 2 bases and J by 2 bases, and 7 bases separated the two germline ends. In DNA, the CDR3 is TGTGCCAGCAGTTACGGGGGAACTGGAAACACCATATATTTT. Amino acids: CASSYGGTGNTIYF.

This chain links TRBV28 with TRBJ2-2, with a weak D call TRBD1 (6 bases). Trimming shortened V by 4 bases and J by 3 bases, and 12 bases separated the two germline ends. The CDR3 is made up of 15 amino acids. Germline lookup yields CDR1 MDHEN and CDR2 SYDVKM. The CDR3 DNA reads as TGTGCCAGCAGTTCCGGACAGACCCACACCGGGGAGCTGTTTTTT. Translating it yields CASSSGQTHTGELFF.

This clone showed up just a few times. The chain combines TRBV30 with TRBJ1-2; unclear D gene. The V gene's germline CDR1 is GTSNPN and CDR2 SVGIG (reference sequence). The CDR3 length is 13 residues. V was trimmed by 0 bases and J by 10 bases, leaving 15 bases between them. The chain's CDR3 is CAWSVLATTDYTF. CDR3 nucleotide sequence: TGTGCCTGGAGTGTACTGGCAACTACTGACTACACCTTC.

This clone turned up a few times. The chain has TRBV4-3 and TRBJ2-2; tentatively, D is TRBD2 (6 bases). Looked up from germline, CDR1 is LGHNA and CDR2 is YSLEER. There are 18 residues in the CDR3. Trimming pared 0 bases from V and 6 bases from J, leaving 20 bases between. DNA of the CDR3: TGCGCCAGCAGCCAAGACCCTTTTATGGGGGGTCAAGCCGGGGAGCTGTTTTTT. Amino acids: CASSQDPFMGGQAGELFF.

In regard to this clone: Other DNA sequences of this sample code for an identical CDR3. J is TRBJ1-1 and V is TRBV9; no definite D call. Trimming removed 2 bases at V and 1 base at J, with 9 bases between. Germline V gives CDR1 SGDLS, CDR2 YYNGEE. CDR3 length: 14 residues. The CDR3 DNA follows: TGTGCCAGCAGCGTCGTCATAGGGAACACTGAAGCTTTCTTT. Protein: CASSVVIGNTEAFF. Complete variable domain (other parts from reference TRBV9 and TRBJ1-1): DSGVTQTPKHLITATGQRVTLRCSPRSGDLSVYWYQQSLDQGLQFLIQYYNGEERAKGNILERFSAQQFPDLHSELNLSSLELGDSALYFCASSVVIGNTEAFFGQGTRLTVV.

The V call is TRBV7-9, the J call TRBJ2-7; 8 positions agree with TRBD1. V lost 4 bases to trimming and J lost 3 bases; unmatched junction nucleotides: 8. The CDR3 contains 15 residues. Germline CDR1 reads SEHNR; CDR2 reads FQNEAQ (reference sequence). The CDR3 coding sequence is TGTGCCAGCAGCTATACCGGACAGGGCGGCTACGAGCAGTACTTC. Protein: CASSYTGQGGYEQYF. Drawing the rest from reference TRBV7-9 and TRBJ2-7, the complete variable domain is DTGVSQNPRHKITKRGQNVTFRCDPISEHNRLYWYRQTLGQGPEFLTYFQNEAQLEKSRLLSDRFSAERPKGSFSTLEIQRTEQGDSAMYLCASSYTGQGGYEQYFGPGTRLTVT.

The chain links TRBV27 to TRBJ1-5; D is uncertain. The germline V gene encodes CDR1 MNHEY and CDR2 SMNVEV (reference sequence). There are 17 residues in the CDR3. The V end was cut by 4 bases, the J end by 0 bases, with 16 bases between. The CDR3 is CASSSTRPDPSNQPQHF. The CDR3, as DNA: TGTGCCAGCAGTTCCACCCGCCCGGACCCTAGCAATCAGCCCCAGCATTTT.

The chain carries TRBV4-2 and TRBJ2-7; 7 positions agree with TRBD1. Germline CDR1 and CDR2: LGHNA and YNFKEQ. V was pared by 1 base and J by 2 bases, with 5 bases of the junction left unmatched. CDR3 length equals 15 residues. The CDR3 DNA reads as TGTGCCAGCAGCCAAGTCAACACAGGGGCCTACGAGCAGTACTTC. Translation: CASSQVNTGAYEQYF.

The V gene is TRBV10-3, the J gene TRBJ2-7, with D uncertain. Trimming left V 3 bases short and J 1 base short, with 16 bases between. The length of the CDR3 is 16 residues. Looked up from germline, CDR1 is ENHRY and CDR2 is SYGVKD. The CDR3, as DNA: TGTGCCATCAGTGACTACTCCTCAAGGCCTTCCTACGAGCAGTACTTC. Translated: CAISDYSSRPSYEQYF.

The chain carries TRBV5-1 and TRBJ2-1; 7 nucleotides match TRBD1. V was clipped by 1 base and J by 6 bases; unmatched bases: 7. Germline V gene sequence: CDR1 SGHRS, CDR2 YFSETQ. The CDR3 runs 15 residues. CDR3 region: CASSLLQGVINEQFF. The CDR3 DNA reads as TGCGCCAGCAGCTTGTTGCAGGGGGTAATCAATGAGCAGTTCTTC.

DNA for the CDR3: TGCGCCAGCAGCACCCGAGGTGGGATGAACACTGAAGCTTTCTTT. This encodes CASSTRGGMNTEAFF. The rearrangement joins TRBV5-1 to TRBJ1-1; D gene unclear. Germline values: CDR1 SGHRS, CDR2 YFSETQ. V lost 4 bases and J 0 bases, leaving 13 bases between the germline ends. This CDR3 region has 15 residues.

The chain couples TRBV18 to TRBJ1-1; no clear D. Germline V gene sequence: CDR1 KGHSH, CDR2 LQKENI. The CDR3 spans 12 residues. V was shortened by 6 bases and J by 1 base, with 6 bases between the two germline ends. This CDR3 reads CASSVRNTEAFF. In nucleotides, the CDR3 is TGTGCCAGCTCGGTTAGGAACACTGAAGCTTTCTTT.

This clone was seen once. The chain uses TRBV19 and TRBJ1-1; 10 positions match TRBD1. Germline lookup yields CDR1 LNHDA and CDR2 SQIVND (reference sequence). This CDR3 has 13 amino acids. J was trimmed by 4 bases and V by 7 bases; bases with no gene match: 3. CDR3 coding DNA: TGTGCCAGTATACGGACAGGGGGCACTGAAGCTTTCTTT. Protein: CASIRTGGTEAFF.

The chain couples TRBV5-1 to TRBJ1-2; unclear D gene. The ends were cut back, 3 bases at V and 2 bases at J, with 17 bases in the middle. Germline loops: CDR1 SGHRS, CDR2 YFSETQ. CDR3 length: 16 amino acids. In DNA form, the CDR3 reads TGCGCCAGCAGCTCTAACCGCCCTGGTTTGAACTATGGCTACACCTTC. Protein sequence: CASSSNRPGLNYGYTF.

This chain uses TRBV2 with TRBJ1-1; D not resolved. From germline, CDR1 is SNHLY and CDR2 FYNNEI. The V gene lost 4 bases and the J gene lost 3 bases, with 15 bases spanning the gap. The CDR3 spans 15 residues. The DNA of the CDR3 is TGTGCCAGCAGTGTTCTTATCCAGGTAGACACTGAAGCTTTCTTT. Translation gives CASSVLIQVDTEAFF.

The chain has TRBV6-1 and TRBJ2-1, with 8 bases matching TRBD2. The CDR3 sequence is 14 residues long. The ends lost 2 bases at V and 8 bases at J; junction bases unmatched: 5. CDR1 is MNHNS, CDR2 SASEGT, per germline. The DNA of the CDR3 is TGTGCCAGCAGTGAACCAGCGGGAGTGGATGAGCAGTTCTTC. This sequence encodes CASSEPAGVDEQFF.